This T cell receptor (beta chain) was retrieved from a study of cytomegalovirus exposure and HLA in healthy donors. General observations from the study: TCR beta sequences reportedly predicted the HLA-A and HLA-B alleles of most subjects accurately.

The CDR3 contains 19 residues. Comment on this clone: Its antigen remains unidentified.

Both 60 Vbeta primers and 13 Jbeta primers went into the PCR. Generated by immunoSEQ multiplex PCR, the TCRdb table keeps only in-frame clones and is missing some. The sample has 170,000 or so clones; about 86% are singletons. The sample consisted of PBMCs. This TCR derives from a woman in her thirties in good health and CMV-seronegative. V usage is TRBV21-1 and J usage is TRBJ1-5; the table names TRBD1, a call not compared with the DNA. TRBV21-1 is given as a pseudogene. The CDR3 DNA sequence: TGTGCCAGCAGCAAAGTTCCTCTTTTCGGGACAGGCCTCCTCCAGCCCCAGCATTTT. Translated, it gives CASSKVPLFGTGLLQPQHF.